This TCR beta chain came from a study of blood T cell repertoires in COVID-19 (dated by TCRdb to the early 2020s). Regarding the complete study: The collaborator samples originated in the United States, Italy and Spain and spanned the acute and convalescent phases of COVID-19. The prospective study material was composed of cDNA or gDNA derived from T cells, B-cell-depleted T cells, or PBMCs. Subjects who had been exposed to COVID-19, were actively infected with it, or had recovered from it provided the deeply sampled blood TCRbeta repertoires that made up the dataset. The repertoires were released in a freely available public database intended as a resource for research on the immune response to SARS-CoV-2. Samples came from the ongoing ImmuneRACE study (first 160 participants) plus 1,254 subjects from 6 global collaborators. A de-identified subject ID, COVID-19 status, age in years and sex were almost always included in the sample metadata. Where available, HLA class I and class II types were obtained from metadata supplied by the sample provider rather than from assay-based typing.

Trimming accounts for 1 base at V and 3 bases at J, while the number of junction bases matched to no gene is 2. Its CDR3 holds 14 amino acids, cysteine through phenylalanine. Left in the record is the CDR3 DNA by itself, 42 bases read in frame from the first base. The germline V gene (reference sequence) supplies CDR1 LGHDT and CDR2 YNNKEL. The collaborating institutions used their own protocols to collect whole blood in K2EDTA tubes. For TCRbeta analysis, collaborators shipped samples as frozen whole blood, isolated PBMCs, or DNA extracted from either of those sample types. Points the paper makes about the study in general: The quantity of clinical and demographic metadata differed by source and by participant and was supplied without curation.

TCRbeta CDR3 regions were amplified from genomic DNA by means of the immunoSEQ Assay, a bias-controlled multiplex PCR. Per the authors' processing: The number of nucleated cells in each sample was estimated from the amplification of reference gene primers within the assay. To quantify the absolute abundance of each unique TCRbeta CDR3 rearrangement, sequence reads were collapsed and filtered. For each sample, productive Simpson clonality was calculated as the square root of Simpson's diversity index across productive rearrangements. TCRdb took over this immuneACCESS table, retaining in-frame rearrangements with V and J assigned. Such tables are incomplete; in checked studies, under half of the missing clones stem from an unresolved V gene, and the remainder is unexplained. The V and J calls and clone size are taken from that table; D and trimming were inferred from the DNA. Here the sample has more than 70,000 clones; about 86% occur a single time. The ten largest clones take up 20% to 25% of the sample.

With regard to this clone: Its target antigen remains unknown. No much larger clone exists at a distance of one base, and base qualities are not known.

The chain employs TRBV3-1 (or the pseudogene TRBV3-2) and TRBJ2-7; the central 8 bases match TRBD2. The sequence was collected from a woman of 80 years or more in a cohort sampled during active or convalescent COVID-19. The sample was peripheral blood. CDR3 region: CASSQAGGYYEQYF. The DNA sequence reads TGTGCCAGCAGCCAAGCGGGAGGGTACTACGAGCAGTACTTC.